The TCR beta chain described here comes from a study of T cell responses to AZD1222 COVID-19 vaccine. After removal of 4 bases from V and 7 bases from J, the junction contained 13 bases not matched to a gene. The CDR3 is made up of 16 amino acids. CDR1 and CDR2 from the germline V gene are MNHEY and SVGEGT. Sequencing was performed with immunoSEQ multiplex PCR; in TCRdb, only in-frame clones are kept and a portion is missing. The profile shows roughly 100,000 clones, almost 90% of them singletons. The chain employs TRBV6-2 or TRBV6-3 and TRBJ1-2; 9 bases are shared with TRBD1. Sequences were derived from peripheral blood, sampled on day 0 of AZD1222 vaccination. This sequence originates from an adult in good health. The CDR3: CASSSQNRGLRGGYTF. The CDR3 DNA reads TGTGCCAGCAGTTCCCAGAACAGGGGGCTGAGGGGTGGCTACACCTTC.